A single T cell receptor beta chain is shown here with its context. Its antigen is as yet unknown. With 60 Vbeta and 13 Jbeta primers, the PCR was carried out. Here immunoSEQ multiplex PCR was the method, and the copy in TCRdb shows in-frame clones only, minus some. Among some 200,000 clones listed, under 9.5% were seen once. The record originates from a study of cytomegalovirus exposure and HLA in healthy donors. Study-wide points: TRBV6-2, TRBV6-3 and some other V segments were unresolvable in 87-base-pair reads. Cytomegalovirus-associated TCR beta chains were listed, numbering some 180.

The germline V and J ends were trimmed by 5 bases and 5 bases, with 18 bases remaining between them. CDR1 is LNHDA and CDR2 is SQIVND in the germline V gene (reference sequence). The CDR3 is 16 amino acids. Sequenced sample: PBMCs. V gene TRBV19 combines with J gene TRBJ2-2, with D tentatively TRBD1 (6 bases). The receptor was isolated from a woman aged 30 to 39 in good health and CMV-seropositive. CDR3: CASSSHSAGETGELFF. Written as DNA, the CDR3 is TGTGCCAGTAGTTCCCATAGCGCAGGGGAAACCGGGGAGCTGTTTTTT. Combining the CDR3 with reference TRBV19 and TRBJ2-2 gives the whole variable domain DGGITQSPKYLFRKEGQNVTLSCEQNLNHDAMYWYRQDPGQGLRLIYYSQIVNDFQKGDIAEGYSVSREKKESFPLTVTSAQKNPTAFYLCASSSHSAGETGELFFGEGSRLTVL.